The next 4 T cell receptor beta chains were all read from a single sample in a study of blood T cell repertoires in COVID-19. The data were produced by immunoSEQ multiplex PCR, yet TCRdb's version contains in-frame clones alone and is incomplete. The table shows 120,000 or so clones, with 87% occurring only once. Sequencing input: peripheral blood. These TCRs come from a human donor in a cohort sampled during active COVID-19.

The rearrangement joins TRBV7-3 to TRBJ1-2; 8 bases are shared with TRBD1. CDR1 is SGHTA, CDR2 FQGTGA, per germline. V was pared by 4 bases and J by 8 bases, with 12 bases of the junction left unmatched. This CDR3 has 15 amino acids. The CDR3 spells CASSYAGGAGEGYTF. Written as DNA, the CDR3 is TGTGCCAGCAGCTACGCAGGGGGCGCAGGGGAAGGCTACACCTTC. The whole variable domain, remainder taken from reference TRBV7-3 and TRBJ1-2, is GAGVSQTPSNKVTEKGKYVELRCDPISGHTALYWYRQSLGQGPEFLIYFQGTGAADDSGLPNDRFFAVRPEGSVSTLKIQRTERGDSAVYLCASSYAGGAGEGYTFGSGTRLTVV.

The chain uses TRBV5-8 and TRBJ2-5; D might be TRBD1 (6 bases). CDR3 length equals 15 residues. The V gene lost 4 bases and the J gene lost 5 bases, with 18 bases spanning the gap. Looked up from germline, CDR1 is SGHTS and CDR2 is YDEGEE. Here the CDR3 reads CASSPRGTGRETQYF. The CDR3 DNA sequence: TGTGCCAGCAGCCCCCGCGGAACAGGGCGGGAGACCCAGTACTTC.

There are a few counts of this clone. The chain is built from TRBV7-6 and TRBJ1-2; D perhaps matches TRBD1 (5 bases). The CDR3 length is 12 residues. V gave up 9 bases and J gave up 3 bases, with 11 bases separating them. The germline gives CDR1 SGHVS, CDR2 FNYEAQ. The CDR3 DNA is TGTGCCAGTTCAGGGTTGGACTATGGCTACACCTTC. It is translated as CASSGLDYGYTF.

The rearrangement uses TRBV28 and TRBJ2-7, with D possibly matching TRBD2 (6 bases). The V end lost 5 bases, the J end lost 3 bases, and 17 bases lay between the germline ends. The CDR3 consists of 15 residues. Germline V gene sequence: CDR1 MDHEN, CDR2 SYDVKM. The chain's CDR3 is CASSPPIGRDYEQYF. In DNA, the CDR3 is TGTGCCAGCAGTCCCCCGATCGGGCGGGACTACGAGCAGTACTTC.